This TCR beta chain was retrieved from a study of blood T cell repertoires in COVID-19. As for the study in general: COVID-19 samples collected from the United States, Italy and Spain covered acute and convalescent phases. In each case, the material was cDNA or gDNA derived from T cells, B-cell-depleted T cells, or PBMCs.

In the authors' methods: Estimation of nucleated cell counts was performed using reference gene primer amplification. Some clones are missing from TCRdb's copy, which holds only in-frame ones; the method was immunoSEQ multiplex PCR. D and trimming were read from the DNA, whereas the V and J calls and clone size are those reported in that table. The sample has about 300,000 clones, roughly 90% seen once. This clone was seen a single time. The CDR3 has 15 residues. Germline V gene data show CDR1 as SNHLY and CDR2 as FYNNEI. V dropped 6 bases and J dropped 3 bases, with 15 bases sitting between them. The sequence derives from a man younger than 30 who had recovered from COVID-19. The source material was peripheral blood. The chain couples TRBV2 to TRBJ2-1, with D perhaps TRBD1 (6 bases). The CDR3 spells CASSDGTSGYNEQFF. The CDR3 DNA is TGTGCCAGCAGCGACGGGACATCCGGCTACAATGAGCAGTTCTTC.